What follows are 31 T cell receptor beta chains derived from one specimen sequenced in a study of early T cells in non-severe SARS-CoV-2 infection. Each CDR3 protein is one row after TCRdb ran MiXCR on the 5' RACE reads. The data show fewer than 100,000 distinct CDR3 sequences, approximately 12% seen once. Specimen: whole blood. The receptors were sampled from an adult who was a healthcare worker with PCR-confirmed SARS-CoV-2 infection or an uninfected control (not recorded which).

In the case of this clonotype: A read error may account for a junction end that differs from germline. This chain joins TRBV27 and TRBJ1-1, with unresolved D. Germline V CDR1 and CDR2: MNHEY, SMNVEV (reference sequence). The CDR3 loop spans 13 amino acids. CDR3 residues: CASSFNRNSEAFF. The CDR3 DNA sequence: TGTGCCAGCAGTTTTAATCGGAACTCTGAAGCTTTCTTT.

The rearrangement links TRBV12-3 or TRBV12-4 to TRBJ2-7, with D perhaps matching TRBD2 (6 bases). The CDR3 is 14 amino acids. Trimming left V 3 bases short and J 3 bases short, with 12 bases between. In DNA form, the CDR3 reads TGTGCCAGCAGTTTGGGACTTTCCCTCTACGAGCAGTACTTC. Its translation: CASSLGLSLYEQYF.

This clonotype showed up many times. The V and J genes are TRBV6-5 and TRBJ2-1; D not certain. The CDR3 length is 14 residues. In germline, CDR1 is MNHEY, CDR2 SVGAGI. The V gene lost 6 bases and the J gene lost 3 bases, with 12 bases spanning the gap. The CDR3 is CASRESFSYNEQFF. The CDR3 DNA sequence: TGTGCCAGCAGGGAAAGTTTTAGCTACAATGAGCAGTTCTTC.

This clonotype was seen a handful of times. This chain links TRBV6-6 with TRBJ2-7, with 9 bases that match TRBD2. V gave up 2 bases and J gave up 1 base; unmatched junction bases: 6. The length of the CDR3 is 16 residues. Germline-derived CDR1 and CDR2 are MNHNY and SVGAGI (reference sequence). The CDR3 reads CASSYSLAGDSYEQYF. The CDR3 DNA follows: TGTGCCAGCAGTTACAGTTTAGCGGGAGATTCCTACGAGCAGTACTTC.

This clonotype was seen more than once but under ten times. The rearrangement uses TRBV6-5 and TRBJ2-3; 8 bases are shared with TRBD2. The CDR3 loop spans 15 amino acids. After removal of 7 bases from V and 2 bases from J, the junction contained 8 bases not matched to a gene. CDR1 is MNHEY, CDR2 SVGAGI, per germline. The CDR3 sequence is CASTLVAGNTDTQYF. CDR3 nucleotide sequence: TGTGCCAGCACCCTAGTAGCGGGAAACACAGATACGCAGTATTTT.

Ten or more counts support this clonotype. The gene calls are TRBV6-6 and TRBJ2-7; the D gene is possibly TRBD2 (6 bases). Looked up from germline, CDR1 is MNHNY and CDR2 is SVGAGI (reference sequence). Trimming pared 0 bases from V and 5 bases from J, leaving 11 bases between. The CDR3 sequence is 14 residues long. The CDR3 sequence: CASSYSAGSHEQYF. Written as DNA, the CDR3 is TGTGCCAGCAGTTACTCGGCCGGGAGCCACGAGCAGTACTTC.

The rearrangement joins TRBV19 to TRBJ2-7; 8 nucleotides agree with TRBD2. There are 16 residues in the CDR3. The trim removed 1 base at V and 6 bases at J, leaving 11 bases unmatched. The germline CDR1 and CDR2 sequences are LNHDA and SQIVND (reference sequence). The CDR3 coding sequence is TGTGCCAGTAGTATAGCCCCGGGAGGGCCCGGTCGCGAGCAGTACTTC. It specifies CASSIAPGGPGREQYF.

The sample holds a few counts of this clonotype. The chain links TRBV29-1 to TRBJ2-3, with TRBD1 as a possible D gene (6 bases). From germline, CDR1 is SQVTM and CDR2 ANQGSEA. Trimming shortened V by 3 bases and J by 8 bases, and 15 bases separated the two germline ends. This CDR3 is built from 13 residues. The CDR3 nucleotides are TGCAGCGTTGAGCACTCAGGGGAAGGTACGCAGTATTTT. Translated, it gives CSVEHSGEGTQYF.

This clonotype was seen more than once but under ten times. The chain has TRBV20-1 and TRBJ2-7, with D perhaps matching TRBD1 (5 bases). Trimming took 3 bases from V and 6 from J, leaving 15 bases between them. Per germline, CDR1 DFQATT and CDR2 SNEGSKA (reference sequence). The CDR3 is 13 amino acids. CDR3 in amino acids: CSARQGSRGEQYF. The CDR3 DNA reads as TGCAGTGCTAGGCAGGGATCTAGAGGCGAGCAGTACTTC.

The chain carries TRBV18 and TRBJ2-3; TRBD1 aligns across 7 bases. V lost 5 bases and J lost 3; bases outside the gene matches: 2. Germline CDR1 is KGHSH and CDR2 is LQKENI. The CDR3 contains 13 residues. CDR3 DNA sequence: TGTGCCAGCTCAACGACAGGGACAGATACGCAGTATTTT. Translated, it gives CASSTTGTDTQYF.

This clonotype was seen a handful of times. This sequence joins TRBV29-1 and TRBJ1-1, with TRBD1 as a possible D gene (6 bases). CDR1 and CDR2 (germline): SQVTM, ANQGSEA. The CDR3 has 10 residues. With 4 bases removed from V and 10 bases from J, the gap between germline ends came to 10 bases. Here the CDR3 reads CSVVIGGAFF. The DNA for the CDR3 is TGCAGCGTTGTTATAGGGGGAGCTTTCTTT.

The V call is TRBV29-1, the J call TRBJ2-2, with 10 positions matching TRBD1. Germline V gives CDR1 SQVTM, CDR2 ANQGSEA. The CDR3 contains 13 residues. V was clipped by 7 bases and J by 8 bases; unmatched bases: 7. CDR3 protein: CSATGQGMGELFF. CDR3 sequence (DNA): TGCAGCGCCACGGGACAGGGGATGGGGGAGCTGTTTTTT.

J is TRBJ2-3 and V is TRBV20-1; TRBD2 aligns across 8 bases. The V gene end was trimmed by 6 bases and the J gene end by 3 bases; junction bases not matched to a gene: 11. Germline CDR1 DFQATT, CDR2 SNEGSKA (reference sequence). The CDR3 extends over 15 amino acids. This CDR3 reads CSARDGREATDTQYF. CDR3 DNA: TGCAGTGCCCGAGACGGGCGGGAGGCTACAGATACGCAGTATTTT.

By sample share, this clonotype is medium-sized. The V gene is TRBV11-2, the J gene TRBJ2-1; no clear D gene. Trimming took off 0 bases at V and 6 bases at J, with 12 bases between the two ends. Germline CDR1 reads SGHAT; CDR2 reads FQNNGV. This CDR3 contains 15 residues. The DNA for the CDR3 is TGTGCCAGCAGCTTAGACCAAGACGTAGGCAATGAGCAGTTCTTC. This translates into CASSLDQDVGNEQFF.

This clonotype came up many times. The V and J genes are TRBV2 and TRBJ1-5; D unresolved. The ends were cut back, 6 bases at V and 0 bases at J, with 12 bases in the middle. The CDR3 contains 15 residues. Germline V lookup: CDR1 SNHLY, CDR2 FYNNEI. The DNA for the CDR3 is TGTGCCAGCAGGGCGGACGTACTTAGCAATCAGCCCCAGCATTTT. Translation gives CASRADVLSNQPQHF.

This clonotype showed up just a few times. The chain employs TRBV4-1 and TRBJ2-1; 10 bases are a match to TRBD2. Germline CDR1 and CDR2: MGHRA and YSYEKL. The CDR3 is 16 residues long. J gave up 4 bases and V 5 bases, and 8 bases lay outside the gene matches. The CDR3 protein is CASSSPGLATYNEQFF. In DNA form, the CDR3 reads TGCGCCAGCAGCTCCCCGGGACTAGCGACTTACAATGAGCAGTTCTTC.

The rearrangement uses TRBV29-1 and TRBJ2-5, with D perhaps matching TRBD1 (5 bases). V gave up 7 bases and J gave up 1 base, with 10 bases separating them. Germline loops: CDR1 SQVTM, CDR2 ANQGSEA. CDR3 length equals 12 residues. CDR3 sequence (DNA): TGCAGCGCCGGACAAGCCCAAGAGACCCAGTACTTC. The encoded protein is CSAGQAQETQYF.

The chain has TRBV20-1 and TRBJ2-1; 7 positions agree with TRBD2. Unmatched junction bases numbered 4, after V lost 0 bases and J lost 5 bases. Germline V gives CDR1 DFQATT, CDR2 SNEGSKA (reference sequence). The CDR3 runs to 14 residues. The CDR3 sequence: CSARDQAGDNEQFF. As DNA, the CDR3 is TGCAGTGCTAGAGATCAGGCGGGAGACAATGAGCAGTTCTTC.

This clonotype has a count of ten or more. The chain uses TRBV29-1 and TRBJ2-3; D may correspond to TRBD1 or TRBD2 (5 bases each). The V gene lost 6 bases and the J gene lost 2 bases, with 15 bases spanning the gap. Looked up from germline, CDR1 is SQVTM and CDR2 is ANQGSEA. This CDR3 spans 14 amino acids. The CDR3 DNA reads TGCAGCGTCGGGTCCGGGGCTGTCACAGATACGCAGTATTTT. Translation gives CSVGSGAVTDTQYF.

This clonotype was recorded at least ten times. V is TRBV20-1 and J is TRBJ2-7, with D hard to call. The germline CDR1 and CDR2 sequences are DFQATT and SNEGSKA (reference sequence). V lost 0 bases to trimming and J lost 2 bases, with 8 bases between them. CDR3 length: 13 amino acids. This CDR3 is CSARDRAAYEQYF. CDR3 coding DNA: TGCAGTGCTAGAGATAGGGCAGCCTACGAGCAGTACTTC.

This clonotype is termed medium-sized. The genes are TRBV29-1 and TRBJ1-2; 10 bases line up with TRBD1. V lost 7 bases and J lost 6; bases outside the gene matches: 14. Germline CDR1 SQVTM, CDR2 ANQGSEA. CDR3 length equals 15 residues. CDR3 amino acids: CSASSTDRGVDGYTF. The CDR3 DNA is TGCAGCGCCTCGTCGACGGACAGGGGGGTCGATGGCTACACCTTC.

This chain's CDR3 is CASKGDTQYF. The CDR3, as DNA: TGTGCCAGCAAGGGGGATACGCAGTATTTT. The V call is TRBV7-2, the J call TRBJ2-3, with D maybe TRBD1 (5 bases). This CDR3 is built from 10 residues. V lost 7 bases and J 6 bases, leaving 5 bases between the germline ends. Per germline, CDR1 SGHTA and CDR2 FQGNSA.

This clonotype was seen ten or more times. The gene calls are TRBV28 and TRBJ1-1; D possibly corresponds to TRBD1 (6 bases). Trimming shortened V by 5 bases and J by 5 bases, and 15 bases separated the two germline ends. This CDR3 comprises 14 residues. From germline, CDR1 is MDHEN and CDR2 SYDVKM. CDR3 sequence: CASSRYREGTEAFF. CDR3 in DNA: TGTGCCAGCAGTCGATACAGGGAGGGAACTGAAGCTTTCTTT.

This chain joins TRBV27 and TRBJ1-1, with 11 bases aligning to TRBD1. CDR1 is MNHEY, CDR2 SMNVEV, per germline (reference sequence). The CDR3 runs to 15 residues. V lost 5 bases, J lost 3 bases, and 5 bases stayed unmatched. Written as DNA, the CDR3 is TGTGCCAGCAGTCTGGGGACAGGGGGGGACACTGAAGCTTTCTTT. Translating it yields CASSLGTGGDTEAFF.

This clonotype was detected a few times. The chain couples TRBV21-1 to TRBJ2-7. TRBV21-1 is a recognized pseudogene. The CDR3 runs 11 residues. This chain's CDR3 is CASSKYYEQYF. The CDR3 DNA sequence: TGTGCCAGCAGCAAATACTACGAGCAGTACTTC.

This clonotype showed up many times. V gene TRBV30 combines with J gene TRBJ1-1; D not certain. The CDR3 covers 12 residues. Germline V gene data show CDR1 as GTSNPN and CDR2 as SVGIG (reference sequence). The ends were cut back, 5 bases at V and 8 bases at J, with 15 bases in the middle. The CDR3 is CAWRHTTTEAFF. The CDR3 DNA reads as TGTGCCTGGCGTCATACGACAACGGAAGCTTTCTTT.

This clonotype was observed many times. This chain joins TRBV29-1 and TRBJ1-6; 9 bases line up with TRBD1. There are 17 residues in the CDR3. CDR1 and CDR2 from the germline V gene are SQVTM and ANQGSEA. Losses at the gene ends were 6 bases for V and 6 bases for J; bases not matched to a gene: 15. CDR3 DNA: TGCAGCGTCCAAACAGGGGGCCAGGGGGCCGGTAATTCACCCCTCCACTTT. Its protein is CSVQTGGQGAGNSPLHF.

This clonotype came up many times. The V and J genes are TRBV29-1 and TRBJ2-1; TRBD2 matches 9 bases. The CDR3 spans 14 residues. With V trimmed by 7 bases and J by 10 bases, 14 bases remained unmatched. The germline V gene has CDR1 SQVTM and CDR2 ANQGSEA. The CDR3 loop reads CSASLAGGPREQFF. CDR3 nucleotides: TGCAGCGCCAGCCTGGCGGGAGGGCCTCGGGAGCAGTTCTTC.

This clonotype was found many times. This rearrangement joins TRBV5-1 to TRBJ2-7; D not resolved. V was shortened by 2 bases and J by 2 bases, with 11 bases between the two germline ends. This CDR3 spans 14 amino acids. CDR1 and CDR2 (germline): SGHRS, YFSETQ. CDR3 sequence reads: CASSLVVSPYEQYF. CDR3 sequence (DNA): TGCGCCAGCAGCTTAGTGGTCAGCCCCTACGAGCAGTACTTC. Full variable domain (remainder filled in from reference TRBV5-1 and TRBJ2-7): KAGVTQTPRYLIKTRGQQVTLSCSPISGHRSVSWYQQTPGQGLQFLFEYFSETQRNKGNFPGRFSGRQFSNSRSEMNVSTLELGDSALYLCASSLVVSPYEQYFGPGTRLTVT.

V and J are TRBV28 and TRBJ1-1; D unclear. Germline V lookup: CDR1 MDHEN, CDR2 SYDVKM. Trimming shortened V by 4 bases and J by 1 base, and 10 bases separated the two germline ends. The CDR3 spans 14 residues. In DNA, the CDR3 is TGTGCCAGCAGTTCCCCGATCTGGAACACTGAAGCTTTCTTT. Its protein is CASSSPIWNTEAFF.

V usage is TRBV30 and J usage is TRBJ2-7; possible D gene TRBD1, 6 bases. Trimming pared 2 bases from V and 4 bases from J, leaving 15 bases between. Looked up from germline, CDR1 is GTSNPN and CDR2 is SVGIG (reference sequence). CDR3 length: 14 residues. The CDR3 sequence is CAWSTGGRGYEQYF. In DNA form, the CDR3 reads TGTGCCTGGAGTACGGGTGGCAGGGGTTACGAGCAGTACTTC.